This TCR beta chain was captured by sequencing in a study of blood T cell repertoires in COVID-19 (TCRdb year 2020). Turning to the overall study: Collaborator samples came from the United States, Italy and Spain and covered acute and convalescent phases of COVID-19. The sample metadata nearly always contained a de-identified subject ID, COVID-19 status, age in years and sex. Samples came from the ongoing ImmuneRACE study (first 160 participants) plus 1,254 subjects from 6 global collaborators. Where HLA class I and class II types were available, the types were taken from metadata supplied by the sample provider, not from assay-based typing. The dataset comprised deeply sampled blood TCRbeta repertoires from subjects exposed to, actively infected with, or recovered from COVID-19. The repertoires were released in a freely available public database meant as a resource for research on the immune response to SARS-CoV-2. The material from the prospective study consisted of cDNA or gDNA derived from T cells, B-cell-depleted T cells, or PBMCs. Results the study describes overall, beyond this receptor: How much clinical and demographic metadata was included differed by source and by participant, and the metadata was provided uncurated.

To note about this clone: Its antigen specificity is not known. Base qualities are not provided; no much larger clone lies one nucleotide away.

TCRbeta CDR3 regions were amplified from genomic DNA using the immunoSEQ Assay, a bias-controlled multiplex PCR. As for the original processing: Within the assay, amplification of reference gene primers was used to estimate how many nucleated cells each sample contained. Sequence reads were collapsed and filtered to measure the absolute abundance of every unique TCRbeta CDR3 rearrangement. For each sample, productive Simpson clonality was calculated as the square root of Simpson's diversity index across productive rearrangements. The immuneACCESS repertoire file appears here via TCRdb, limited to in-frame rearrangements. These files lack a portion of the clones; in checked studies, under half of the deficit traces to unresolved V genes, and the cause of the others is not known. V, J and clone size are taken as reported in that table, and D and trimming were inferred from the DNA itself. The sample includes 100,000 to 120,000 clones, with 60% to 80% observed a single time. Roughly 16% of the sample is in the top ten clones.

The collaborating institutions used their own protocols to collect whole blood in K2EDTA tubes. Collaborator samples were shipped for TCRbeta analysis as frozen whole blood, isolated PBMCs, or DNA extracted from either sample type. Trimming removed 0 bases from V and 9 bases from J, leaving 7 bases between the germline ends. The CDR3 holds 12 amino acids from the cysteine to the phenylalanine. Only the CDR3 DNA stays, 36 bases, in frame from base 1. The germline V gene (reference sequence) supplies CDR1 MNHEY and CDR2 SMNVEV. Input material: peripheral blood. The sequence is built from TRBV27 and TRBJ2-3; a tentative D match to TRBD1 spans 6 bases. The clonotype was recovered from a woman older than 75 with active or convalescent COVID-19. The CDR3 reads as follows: CASSLSRGTQYF. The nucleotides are TGTGCCAGCAGTTTATCCAGGGGAACGCAGTATTTT.